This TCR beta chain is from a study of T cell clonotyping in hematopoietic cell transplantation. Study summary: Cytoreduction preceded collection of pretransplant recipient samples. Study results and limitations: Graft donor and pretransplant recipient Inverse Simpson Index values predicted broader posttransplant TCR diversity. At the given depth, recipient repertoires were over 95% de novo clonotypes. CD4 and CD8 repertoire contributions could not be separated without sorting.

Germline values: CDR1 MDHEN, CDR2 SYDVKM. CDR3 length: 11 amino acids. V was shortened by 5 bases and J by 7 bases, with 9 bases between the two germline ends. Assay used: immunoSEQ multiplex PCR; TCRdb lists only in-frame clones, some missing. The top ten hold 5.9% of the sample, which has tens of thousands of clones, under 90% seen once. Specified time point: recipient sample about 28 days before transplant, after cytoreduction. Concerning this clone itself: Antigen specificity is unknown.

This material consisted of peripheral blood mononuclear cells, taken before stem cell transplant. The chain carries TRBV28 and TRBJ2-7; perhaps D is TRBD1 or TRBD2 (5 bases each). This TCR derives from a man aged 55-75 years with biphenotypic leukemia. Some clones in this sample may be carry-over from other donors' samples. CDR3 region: CASSEWGEQYF. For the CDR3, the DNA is TGTGCCAGCAGTGAATGGGGGGAGCAGTACTTC.